This T cell receptor (beta chain) stems from a study of blood T cell repertoires in COVID-19. Study in general: The analysed material was cDNA or gDNA that came from T cells, B-cell-depleted T cells, or PBMCs.

Original data processing: Reference gene primers were amplified, and this amplification served to estimate nucleated cell counts. TCRdb's copy holds only in-frame clones and misses some; the assay was immunoSEQ multiplex PCR. Clone size and the V and J calls come from that table; the DNA yielded D and trimming. The data hold approximately 260,000 clones, with roughly 88% observed a single time. The germline V gene has CDR1 MGHRA and CDR2 YSYEKL. With 5 bases removed from V and 3 bases from J, the gap between germline ends came to 17 bases. This CDR3 is 16 amino acids long. Sequenced material: peripheral blood. The chain couples TRBV4-1 to TRBJ1-3; D may be TRBD1 (5 bases). The clonotype was recovered from a woman aged 35 to 49 who had recovered from COVID-19. The CDR3 bases are TGCGCCAGCAGCACCGAAGGGGCGACGCGTGGAAACACCATATATTTT. It specifies CASSTEGATRGNTIYF.